This TCR beta chain was sequenced for a study of control samples from healthy donors and cancer patients. The CDR3 contains 14 residues. The germline V gene encodes CDR1 SQVTM and CDR2 ANQGSEA. The V gene end was trimmed by 6 bases and the J gene end by 0 bases; junction bases not matched to a gene: 5. Profiling relied on immunoSEQ multiplex PCR, and the TCRdb table lists in-frame clones only, not all of them. In the table there are more than 100,000 clones, approximately 88% of which are singletons. The sequenced material came from blood. The source of this sequence is a man in his forties or fifties in good health. The rearrangement uses TRBV29-1 and TRBJ2-3; 8 nucleotides agree with TRBD2. In DNA form, the CDR3 reads TGCAGCGTGGTGACTAGCGCTAGCACAGATACGCAGTATTTT. This encodes CSVVTSASTDTQYF.